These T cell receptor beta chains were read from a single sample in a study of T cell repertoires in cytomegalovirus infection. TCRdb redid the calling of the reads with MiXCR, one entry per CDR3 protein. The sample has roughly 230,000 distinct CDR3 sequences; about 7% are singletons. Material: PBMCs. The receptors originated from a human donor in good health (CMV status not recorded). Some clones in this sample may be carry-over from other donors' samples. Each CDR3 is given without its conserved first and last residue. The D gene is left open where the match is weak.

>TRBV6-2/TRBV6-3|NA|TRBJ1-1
ASSYSGVAYTEAF
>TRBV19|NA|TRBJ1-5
ASSTDRRQPQH
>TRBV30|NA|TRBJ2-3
AWSRGVGGGGTDTQY
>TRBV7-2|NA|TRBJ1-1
ASSTRDISEAF
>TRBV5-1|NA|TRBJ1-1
ASSREGEAF
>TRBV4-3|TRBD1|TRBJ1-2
ASSQEGEGAVGYT
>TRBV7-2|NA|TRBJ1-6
ASTQVGQAYNSPLH
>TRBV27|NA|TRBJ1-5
ASSSMGWYSNQPQH
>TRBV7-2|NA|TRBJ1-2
ASSSLQGYGYT
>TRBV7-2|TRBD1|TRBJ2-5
ASGPDRGAETQY
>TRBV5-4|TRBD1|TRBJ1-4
ASSSRTGSNEKLF
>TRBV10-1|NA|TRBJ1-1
ASSQGFVTTEAF
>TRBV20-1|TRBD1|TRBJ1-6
SVSGQGLSPLH
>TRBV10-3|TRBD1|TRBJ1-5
AISPGGTGNQPQH
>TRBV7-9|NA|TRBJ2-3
ASSPPVKGTDTQY
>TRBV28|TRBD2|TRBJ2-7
ASSFPGGSGGPSLQSYEQY
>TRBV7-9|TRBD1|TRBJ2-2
ASSSISDRGQNTGELF
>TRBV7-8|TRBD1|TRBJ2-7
ASSLTTPGQGNYEQY
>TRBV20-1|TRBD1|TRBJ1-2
SLRTGVNYGYT
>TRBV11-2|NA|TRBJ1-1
ASPSTERGSAEAF
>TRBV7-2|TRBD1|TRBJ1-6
ASSLTGVNSPLH
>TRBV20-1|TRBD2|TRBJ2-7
SARPSGGSYEQY
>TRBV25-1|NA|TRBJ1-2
ASSGTVYGYT
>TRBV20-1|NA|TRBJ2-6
SANSPISGANVLT
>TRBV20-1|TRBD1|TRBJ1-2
SAGQGADYGYT
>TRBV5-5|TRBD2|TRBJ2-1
ASSFQPSGGNEQF
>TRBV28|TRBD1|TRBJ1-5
ASSPPDRVYQPQH